The TCR beta chain described here comes from a study of brain T cells in children with intractable seizures. Whole-study findings and limits: HCMV serostatus was not known, and viral specificity came from CDR3 similarity only.

Sequencing was performed with immunoSEQ multiplex PCR; in TCRdb, only in-frame clones are kept and a portion is missing. The data show about 20,000 clones, roughly 94% seen once. CDR3 length equals 15 residues. V was shortened by 4 bases and J by 2 bases, with 14 bases between the two germline ends. Germline CDR1 and CDR2: SGDLS and YYNGEE. As regards this clone: Its antigen is unidentified.

The clonotype comes from a boy aged 5-17 years with focal cortical dysplasia and intractable seizures. The chain couples TRBV9 to TRBJ2-3; D possibly matches TRBD1 or TRBD2 (5 bases each). The sequences come from peripheral blood, collected at surgery. CDR3 coding DNA: TGTGCCAGCAGCCCCCGAGAGGGACCCACAGATACGCAGTATTTT. It specifies CASSPREGPTDTQYF.